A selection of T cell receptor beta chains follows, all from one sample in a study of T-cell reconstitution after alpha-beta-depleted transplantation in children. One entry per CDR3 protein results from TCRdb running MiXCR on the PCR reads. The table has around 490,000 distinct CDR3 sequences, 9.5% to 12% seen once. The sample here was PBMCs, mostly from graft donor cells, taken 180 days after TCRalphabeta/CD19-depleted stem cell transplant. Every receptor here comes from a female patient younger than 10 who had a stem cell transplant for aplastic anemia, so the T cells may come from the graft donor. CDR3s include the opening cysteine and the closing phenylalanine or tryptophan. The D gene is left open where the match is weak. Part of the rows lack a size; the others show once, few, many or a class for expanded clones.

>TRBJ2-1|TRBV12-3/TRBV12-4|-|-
CASSFPPVWEASLNEQFF
TGTGCCAGCAGTTTCCCTCCTGTTTGGGAGGCCTCTCTCAATGAGCAGTTCTTC
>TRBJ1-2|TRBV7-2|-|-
CASSFTGQSPYGYTF
TGTGCCAGCAGCTTTACCGGACAGAGCCCCTATGGCTACACCTTC
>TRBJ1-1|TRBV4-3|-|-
CASSQDLRSTEAFF
TGCGCCAGCAGCCAAGATCTCAGGTCCACTGAAGCTTTCTTT
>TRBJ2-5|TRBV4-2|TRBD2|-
CASSQEVTSGGRETHYF
TGTGCCAGCAGCCAAGAAGTAACGAGTGGAGGGAGGGAGACCCACTACTTC
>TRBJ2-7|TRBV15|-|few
CATSRVGGSYEQYF
TGTGCCACCAGCAGAGTGGGAGGTTCCTACGAGCAGTACTTC
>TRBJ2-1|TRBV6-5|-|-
CASSYSKSYEQFF
TGTGCCAGCAGTTACTCGAAGAGTTATGAGCAGTTCTTC
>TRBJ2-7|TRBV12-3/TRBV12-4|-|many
CASSFSNYEQYF
TGTGCCAGCAGTTTTTCCAACTACGAGCAGTACTTC
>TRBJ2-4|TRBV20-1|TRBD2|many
CSASGAGERDIQYF
TGCAGTGCTAGTGGGGCGGGGGAGAGGGACATTCAGTACTTC
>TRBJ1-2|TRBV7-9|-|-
CASSSRGYTF
TGTGCCAGCAGCTCACGAGGCTACACCTTC
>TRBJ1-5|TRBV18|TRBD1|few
CASSPTGQGGQPQHF
TGTGCCAGCTCACCGACAGGACAGGGTGGTCAGCCCCAGCATTTT
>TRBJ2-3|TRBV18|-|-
CASSPRGPGHSTDTQYF
TGTGCCAGCTCACCACGGGGACCGGGACACAGCACAGATACGCAGTATTTT
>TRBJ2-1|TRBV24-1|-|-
CATSDFAYEQFF
TGTGCCACCAGTGATTTCGCCTATGAGCAGTTCTTC
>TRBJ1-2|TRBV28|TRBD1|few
CASGTWTGGNGYTF
TGTGCCAGCGGAACTTGGACAGGGGGAAATGGCTACACCTTC
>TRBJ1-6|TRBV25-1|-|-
CASKPQGKSYNSPLHF
TGTGCCAGCAAGCCCCAGGGGAAATCCTATAATTCACCCCTCCACTTT
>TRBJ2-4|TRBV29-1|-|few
CSVEEGRPAAKNIQYF
TGCAGCGTTGAAGAGGGAAGGCCGGCGGCCAAAAACATTCAGTACTTC
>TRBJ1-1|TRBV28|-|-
CASSREMNTEAFF
TGTGCCAGCAGTAGGGAAATGAACACTGAAGCTTTCTTT
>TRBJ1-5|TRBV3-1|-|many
CASSQDDQPQHF
TGTGCCAGCAGCCAAGATGATCAGCCCCAGCATTTT
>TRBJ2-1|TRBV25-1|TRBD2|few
CASSADRLAGGGEQFF
TGTGCCAGCAGTGCCGATAGACTAGCGGGAGGCGGTGAGCAGTTCTTC
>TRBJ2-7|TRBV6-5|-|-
CASSYLGPIDPYEQYF
TGTGCCAGCAGTTACCTTGGTCCTATCGATCCCTACGAGCAGTACTTC
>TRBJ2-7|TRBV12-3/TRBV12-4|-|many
CASSPPSPGTSIHEQYF
TGTGCCAGCAGTCCCCCCAGCCCCGGGACCTCAATCCACGAGCAGTACTTC